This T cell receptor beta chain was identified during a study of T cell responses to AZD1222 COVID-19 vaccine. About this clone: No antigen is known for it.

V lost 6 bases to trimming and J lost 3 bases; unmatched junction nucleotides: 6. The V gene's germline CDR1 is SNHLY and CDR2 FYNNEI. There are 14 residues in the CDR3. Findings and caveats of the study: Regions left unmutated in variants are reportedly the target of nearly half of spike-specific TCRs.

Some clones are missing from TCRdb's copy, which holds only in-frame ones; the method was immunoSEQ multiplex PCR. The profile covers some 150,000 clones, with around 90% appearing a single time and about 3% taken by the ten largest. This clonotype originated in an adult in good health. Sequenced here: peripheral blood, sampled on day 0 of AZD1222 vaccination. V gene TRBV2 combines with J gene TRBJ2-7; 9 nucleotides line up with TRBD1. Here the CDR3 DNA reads TGTGCCAGCAGCGTGGACAGGGGTAACTACGAGCAGTACTTC. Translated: CASSVDRGNYEQYF.